This TCR beta chain was recorded in a study of radiotherapy plus CTLA-4 blockade in lung cancer. Study-wide background: Among all patients, 15% to 20% showed objective responses, while roughly 30% had disease control.

Focal radiation plus CTLA-4 blockade with ipilimumab was administered to patients who had chemo-refractory metastatic non-small-cell lung cancer. The CDR3 runs to 14 residues. J lost 2 bases, V lost 5 bases, and 2 bases had no gene match. The germline CDR1 and CDR2 sequences are MRHNA and SNTAGT. Worth noting for this clone: Its antigen is currently unknown.

Study-wide points: Strongest reported response predictors: early blood clone changes and post-radiation interferon-beta. Radiotherapy plus ipilimumab was followed by expansion in blood of tumor-derived TCR clones.

TCRdb keeps only in-frame clones here, not all; method: immunoSEQ multiplex PCR. Of some 90,000 clones in the sample, about 90% were seen once. The V and J genes are TRBV6-4 and TRBJ1-2; 10 positions match TRBD1. This TCR came from a human donor with non-small cell lung cancer who had a partial response to radiotherapy plus ipilimumab. The starting material was peripheral blood, obtained from a patient treated with radiotherapy plus ipilimumab. CDR3 residues: CASSRTGGNYGYTF. The CDR3 DNA is TGTGCCAGCAGTCGGACAGGGGGGAACTATGGCTACACCTTC.